The entry that follows covers one T cell receptor beta chain sequence. Its antigen is unidentified. This entry comes from a study of CXCR3-negative and CXCR3-positive naive CD8 T cells. About the research overall: The libraries yielded 110 million to 150 million TRB reads, about 1.5 +/- 0.3 million each.

Study outcomes and limitations: Higher TRB CDR3 hydrophobicity marked CXCR3-positive naive cells relative to CXCR3-negative naive cells. Naive subsets showed comparable surface CD5, and TCR interaction strength was also inferred from TRB CDR3 physicochemistry. Upon cryopreservation, CXCR3 expression partially decreased, and most assays used fresh PBMCs.

Cells that were CD45RO-CCR7+CD27+CD95- constituted naive CD8+ T cells. In preparing the TRB cDNA libraries, 5' RACE with UMI labels was used. TCRdb reprocessed the 5' RACE reads and keeps a single row for each CDR3 protein, giving no DNA. The sample shows more than 80,000 distinct CDR3 sequences, and less than 1% sits with its ten largest clones. CDR3 length equals 15 residues. Per the germline V gene, CDR1 is SGHVS and CDR2 is FNYEAQ. The rearrangement uses TRBV7-6 and TRBJ2-1. The TCR originated in a human donor in good health. Some clones in this sample may be carry-over from other donors' samples. Source material: naive CXCR3+ CD8+ T cells from blood. The sample's subset: CD45RO-CCR7+CD27+CD95- naive CD8+ T cells expressing CXCR3 (TNR3+). CDR3 amino acids: CASSIDTSPYNEPFF. Using reference TRBV7-6 and TRBJ2-1 for the parts outside the CDR3, the full variable domain is GAGVSQSPRYKVTKRGQDVALRCDPISGHVSLYWYRQALGQGPEFLTYFNYEAQQDKSGLPNDRFSAERPEGSISTLTIQRTEQRDSAMYRCASSIDTSPYNEPFFGPGTRLTVL.